Shown below are 22 T cell receptor beta chains from a single sample sequenced in a study of cytotoxic CD8 clonotypes in ibrutinib-treated CLL. The protocol was immunoSEQ multiplex PCR, while the TCRdb copy is restricted to in-frame clones and leaves out a portion. The top ten hold 9.5% to 14% of the sample, which has 120,000 to 150,000 clones, around 90% seen once. Sequencing was performed on PBMCs, taken after 12 months of ibrutinib treatment. These receptors all come from a human donor with chronic lymphocytic leukemia.

The gene calls are TRBV18 and TRBJ2-2, with TRBD2 matching over 10 bases. CDR1 is KGHSH and CDR2 is LQKENI in the germline V gene. With 3 bases clipped from V and 3 bases from J, the junction kept 7 bases outside the gene matches. The CDR3 totals 17 residues. CDR3 amino acids: CASSPVIAGGHTGELFF. CDR3 bases: TGTGCCAGCTCACCGGTCATAGCGGGAGGTCACACCGGGGAGCTGTTTTTT.

This chain joins TRBV6-5 and TRBJ1-1; D call uncertain. Germline-derived CDR1 and CDR2 are MNHEY and SVGAGI. The CDR3 is 14 amino acids. V shed 2 bases and J shed 0 bases, with 7 bases lying between them. Here the CDR3 DNA reads TGTGCCAGCAGTTACCGTCCCATGAACACTGAAGCTTTCTTT. It encodes CASSYRPMNTEAFF.

This clone is labeled medium-sized. It is unclear where the CDR3 begins or ends on the DNA, so no DNA is shown, and the CDR3 is as TCRdb lists it. This chain connects TRBV28 to TRBJ1-5. The germline CDR1 and CDR2 sequences are MDHEN and SYDVKM. A total of 16 residues make up the CDR3, ends included. The CDR3: CASSFLAVWGYQPQHF.

The CDR3 DNA follows: TGTGCCAGCCTGAGTATAGCGGGAGTCTACGAGCAGTACTTC. This encodes CASLSIAGVYEQYF. The chain is built from TRBV28 and TRBJ2-7, with 9 bases aligning to TRBD2. J was trimmed by 3 bases and V by 8 bases; bases with no gene match: 8. The CDR3 extends over 14 amino acids. The V gene's germline CDR1 is MDHEN and CDR2 SYDVKM.

This clone was seen more than once but under ten times. V is TRBV4-3 and J is TRBJ1-2; D uncertain. V was pared by 0 bases and J by 2 bases, with 7 bases between. CDR1 and CDR2 (germline): LGHNA, YSLEER. CDR3 length equals 14 residues. The CDR3 DNA reads as TGCGCCAGCAGCCAAGATGTAGGGAACTATGGCTACACCTTC. Encoded protein: CASSQDVGNYGYTF.

V gene TRBV9 combines with J gene TRBJ2-7; D may be TRBD2 (6 bases). Trimming removed 4 bases from V and 2 bases from J, with 13 bases in between. The germline V gene encodes CDR1 SGDLS and CDR2 YYNGEE. The CDR3 has 14 residues. The CDR3 region is CASSLGGGTYEQYF. The CDR3 DNA reads as TGTGCCAGCAGCCTGGGTGGGGGGACCTACGAGCAGTACTTC. Based on the CDR3 plus reference TRBV9 and TRBJ2-7, the full variable domain is DSGVTQTPKHLITATGQRVTLRCSPRSGDLSVYWYQQSLDQGLQFLIQYYNGEERAKGNILERFSAQQFPDLHSELNLSSLELGDSALYFCASSLGGGTYEQYFGPGTRLTVT.

V usage is TRBV7-8 and J usage is TRBJ1-5; D is uncertain. The CDR3 is 12 residues long. Trimming stripped 3 bases from V and 5 bases from J, with 5 bases between. Germline V gives CDR1 SGHVS, CDR2 FQNEAQ. Here the CDR3 reads CASSFGHQPQHF. CDR3 sequence (DNA): TGTGCCAGCAGCTTCGGACATCAGCCCCAGCATTTT.

The chain joins TRBV7-2 to TRBJ2-7; TRBD1 matches at 7 bases. The CDR3 contains 14 residues. Unmatched junction bases numbered 7, after V lost 5 bases and J lost 3 bases. Germline assignment: CDR1 SGHTA and CDR2 FQGNSA. CDR3 coding DNA: TGTGCCAGCAGCACGTACCGGGACAGCTACGAGCAGTACTTC. This translates into CASSTYRDSYEQYF.

The chain carries TRBV4-3 and TRBJ1-2; TRBD1 matches 10 bases. Germline V gene sequence: CDR1 LGHNA, CDR2 YSLEER. CDR3 length: 16 amino acids. Trimming removed 0 bases from V and 3 bases from J; junction bases left unmatched: 4. CDR3 region: CASSQDWGQGHYGYTF. CDR3 bases: TGCGCCAGCAGCCAAGATTGGGGACAGGGGCACTATGGCTACACCTTC.

The chain is built from TRBV11-1 and TRBJ2-7; no clear D. This CDR3 is 12 amino acids long. V lost 4 bases and J 7 bases, leaving 11 bases between the germline ends. CDR1 and CDR2 (germline): SGHAT, FQDESV (reference sequence). The CDR3 is CASSSLGREQYF. CDR3 nucleotides: TGTGCCAGCAGCTCCCTCGGCCGGGAGCAGTACTTC.

A note on this clone: A read error is likely, as this CDR3 ends without the conserved phenylalanine or tryptophan. The limits of the CDR3 on the DNA are not certain, so only TCRdb's listed CDR3 is given. The chain has TRBV7-3 and TRBJ2-4; the table's D call, TRBD2, has no DNA check behind it. The CDR3 sequence runs 13 residues, both termini included. Germline V lookup: CDR1 SGHTA, CDR2 FQGTGA. CDR3 sequence reads: CASRLSGLAGEGL.

The V gene is TRBV10-3, the J gene TRBJ2-7, with 13 positions matching TRBD2. The J segment lost 2 bases and the V segment lost 4 bases, leaving 5 bases of the junction unmatched. Germline loops: CDR1 ENHRY, CDR2 SYGVKD. The CDR3 runs to 16 residues. CDR3 coding DNA: TGTGCCATCAGTGGAGGGACTAGCGGGAAGACCTACGAGCAGTACTTC. It encodes CAISGGTSGKTYEQYF.

The gene calls are TRBV27 and TRBJ2-4; the D gene is possibly TRBD2 (6 bases). Trimming removed 7 bases from V and 0 bases from J, with 10 bases in between. CDR1 and CDR2 from the germline V gene are MNHEY and SMNVEV (reference sequence). The CDR3 extends over 14 amino acids. This CDR3 reads CASTPGLAKNIQYF. The CDR3 DNA sequence: TGTGCCAGCACCCCGGGACTAGCCAAAAACATTCAGTACTTC.

For this clone: The junction differs from germline at one of its ends, possibly a read error. The V gene is TRBV7-3, the J gene TRBJ1-2; the D is unclear. Looked up from germline, CDR1 is SGHTA and CDR2 is FQGTGA. The CDR3 sequence is 13 residues long. Here the CDR3 reads CASSLTESYGYTF. The CDR3, as DNA: TGTGCCAGCAGTTTAACAGAAAGCTATGGCTACACCTTC. The full variable domain, in which reference TRBV7-3 and TRBJ1-2 provide the parts outside the CDR3, is GAGVSQTPSNKVTEKGKYVELRCDPISGHTALYWYRQSLGQGPEFLIYFQGTGAADDSGLPNDRFFAVRPEGSVSTLKIQRTERGDSAVYLCASSLTESYGYTFGSGTRLTVV.

The genes are TRBV5-6 and TRBJ2-5; possibly TRBD2 for D (5 bases). From germline, CDR1 is SGHDT and CDR2 YYEEEE. This CDR3 contains 13 residues. Deletions cut 0 bases from V and 4 bases from J, with 7 bases between. For the CDR3, the DNA is TGTGCCAGCAGCTTGGTGGCGGGAGAGACCCAGTACTTC. Its translation is CASSLVAGETQYF.

This chain links TRBV5-6 with TRBJ2-2, with 7 nucleotides matching TRBD2. V was pared by 0 bases and J by 5 bases, with 7 bases of the junction left unmatched. CDR1 is SGHDT, CDR2 YYEEEE, per germline. This CDR3 spans 16 amino acids. CDR3 bases: TGTGCCAGCAGCTTGGGGGCGGGAGTAAAAACCGGGGAGCTGTTTTTT. Its translation is CASSLGAGVKTGELFF. The variable domain in full, completed from reference TRBV5-6 and TRBJ2-2, reads DAGVTQSPTHLIKTRGQQVTLRCSPKSGHDTVSWYQQALGQGPQFIFQYYEEEERQRGNFPDRFSGHQFPNYSSELNVNALLLGDSALYLCASSLGAGVKTGELFFGEGSRLTVL.

This clone turned up a few times. The V call is TRBV5-1, the J call TRBJ2-7, with TRBD1 identical over 8 bases. The CDR3 extends over 13 amino acids. J was trimmed by 3 bases and V by 4 bases; bases with no gene match: 3. Per germline, CDR1 SGHRS and CDR2 YFSETQ. The CDR3 sequence: CASSPDRVYEQYF. CDR3 DNA sequence: TGCGCCAGCAGCCCGGACAGGGTCTACGAGCAGTACTTC.

The chain is built from TRBV18 and TRBJ1-4, with a possible D match to TRBD1 (5 bases). CDR1 and CDR2 from the germline V gene are KGHSH and LQKENI. This CDR3 contains 16 residues. Trimming took off 6 bases at V and 8 bases at J, with 22 bases between the two ends. Here the CDR3 DNA reads TGTGCCAGCTCCTCTAATTCGGCAGGGTCGGGCGAAAAACTGTTTTTT. It codes for CASSSNSAGSGEKLFF.

V is TRBV5-4 and J is TRBJ1-2, with D unclear. Germline loops: CDR1 SGHNT, CDR2 YYREEE (reference sequence). Between the trimmed V and J ends, which lost 0 bases and 1 base, there was a span of 4 bases. This CDR3 spans 13 amino acids. CDR3 region: CASSLGSNYGYTF. DNA of the CDR3: TGTGCCAGCAGCTTGGGCAGTAACTATGGCTACACCTTC.

The gene calls are TRBV2 and TRBJ2-7; D is uncertain. Germline V gene data show CDR1 as SNHLY and CDR2 as FYNNEI. Trimming took off 4 bases at V and 2 bases at J, with 6 bases between the two ends. CDR3 size: 12 residues. The CDR3 DNA reads TGTGCCAGCAGTGTAATAGCCTACGAGCAGTACTTC. Encoded protein: CASSVIAYEQYF.

V and J are TRBV9 and TRBJ2-1; no reliable D call. Germline V gene sequence: CDR1 SGDLS, CDR2 YYNGEE. Trimming left V 2 bases short and J 10 bases short, with 10 bases between. This CDR3 has 12 amino acids. The CDR3 reads CASSVNDGEQFF. The CDR3, as DNA: TGTGCCAGCAGCGTTAATGACGGCGAGCAGTTCTTC.

The chain has TRBV30 and TRBJ2-3; D is unclear. Per the germline V gene, CDR1 is GTSNPN and CDR2 is SVGIG (reference sequence). The V and J ends lost 2 bases and 2 bases respectively, with 5 bases between them. The CDR3 has 12 amino acids. The DNA of the CDR3 is TGTGCCTGGAGTCTTCCCACAGATACGCAGTATTTT. Protein: CAWSLPTDTQYF.